This T cell receptor (beta chain) was profiled in a study of blood T cell repertoires in COVID-19. CDR3 length: 16 residues. Germline V CDR1 and CDR2: KGHSH, LQKENI. Trimming at V came to 4 bases and at J to 0 bases, leaving 6 bases not matched to a gene. Some clones are missing from TCRdb's copy, which holds only in-frame ones; the method was immunoSEQ multiplex PCR. Here the sample spans 90,000 to 100,000 clones, approximately 86% being singletons. The sequence was collected from a man aged 80 or over with acute or convalescent COVID-19. The V and J genes are TRBV18 and TRBJ2-3; 8 nucleotides agree with TRBD2. The sample comprised peripheral blood. CDR3: CASSLTSGTSTDTQYF. Here the CDR3 DNA reads TGTGCCAGCTCACTTACTAGCGGCACTAGCACAGATACGCAGTATTTT.